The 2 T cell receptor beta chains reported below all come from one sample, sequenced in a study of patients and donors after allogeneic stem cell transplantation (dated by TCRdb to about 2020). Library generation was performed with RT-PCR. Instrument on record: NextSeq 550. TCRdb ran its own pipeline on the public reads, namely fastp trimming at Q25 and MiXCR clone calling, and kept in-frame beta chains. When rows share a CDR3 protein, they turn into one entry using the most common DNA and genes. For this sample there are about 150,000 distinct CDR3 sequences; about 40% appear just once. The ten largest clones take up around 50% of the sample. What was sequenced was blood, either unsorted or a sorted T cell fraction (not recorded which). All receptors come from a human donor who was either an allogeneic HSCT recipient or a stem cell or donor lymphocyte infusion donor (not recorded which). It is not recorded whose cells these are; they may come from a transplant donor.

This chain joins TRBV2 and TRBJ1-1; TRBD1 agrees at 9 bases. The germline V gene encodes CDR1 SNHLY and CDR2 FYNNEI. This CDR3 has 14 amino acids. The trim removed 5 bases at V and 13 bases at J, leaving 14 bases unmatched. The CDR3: CASSWDRAFSKGFF. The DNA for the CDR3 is TGTGCCAGCAGTTGGGACAGGGCATTCTCTAAAGGTTTCTTT.

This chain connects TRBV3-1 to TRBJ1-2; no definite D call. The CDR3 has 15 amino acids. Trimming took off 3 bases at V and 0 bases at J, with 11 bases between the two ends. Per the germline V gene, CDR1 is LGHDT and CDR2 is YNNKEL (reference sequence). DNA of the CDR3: TGTGCCAGCAGCCATAGGAGGACCGCTAACTATGGCTACACCTTC. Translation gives CASSHRRTANYGYTF.